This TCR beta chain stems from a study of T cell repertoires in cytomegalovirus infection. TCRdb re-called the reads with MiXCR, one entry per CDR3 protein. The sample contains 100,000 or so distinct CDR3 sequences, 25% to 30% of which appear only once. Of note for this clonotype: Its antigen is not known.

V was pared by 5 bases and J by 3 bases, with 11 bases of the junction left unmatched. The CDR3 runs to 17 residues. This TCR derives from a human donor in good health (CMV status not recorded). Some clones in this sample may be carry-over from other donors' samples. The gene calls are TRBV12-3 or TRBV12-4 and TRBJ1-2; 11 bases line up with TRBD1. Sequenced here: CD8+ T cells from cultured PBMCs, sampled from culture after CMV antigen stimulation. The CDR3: CASSPPGQGGLDYGYTF. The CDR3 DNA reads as TGTGCCAGCAGTCCGCCGGGACAGGGGGGATTGGACTATGGCTACACCTTC.